Listed below are T cell receptor beta chains from one sample, sequenced in a study of T cell responses to AZD1222 COVID-19 vaccine. Sequencing was performed with immunoSEQ multiplex PCR; in TCRdb, only in-frame clones are kept and a portion is missing. The data show over 100,000 clones, around nine tenths seen once. Sequencing was performed on peripheral blood, taken on day 0 of AZD1222 vaccination. These receptors came from an adult in good health. Both conserved end residues are part of each CDR3. A D gene is named only where the DNA matches it firmly. Not every row has a clone size; where given, it reads once, few, many or a size class.

TRBV19	NA	TRBJ1-1	NA	CASKAGPEAFF	TGTGCCAGTAAGGCGGGGCCTGAAGCTTTCTTT
TRBV4-1	TRBD1	TRBJ1-1	NA	CASSQRSGTGNTEAFF	TGCGCCAGCAGCCAACGAAGCGGGACAGGGAATACTGAAGCTTTCTTT
TRBV4-3	NA	TRBJ2-7	NA	CASSQGVRGLYEQYF	TGCGCCAGCAGTCAAGGTGTCAGGGGATTGTACGAGCAGTACTTC
TRBV5-6	NA	TRBJ1-5	NA	CASTKGGVLGPQHF	TGTGCCAGCACAAAGGGGGGGGTCCTGGGGCCCCAGCATTTT
TRBV6-5	TRBD1	TRBJ2-5	NA	CASSRAGGGETQYF	TGTGCCAGCAGCCGGGCAGGGGGCGGGGAGACCCAGTACTTC
TRBV6-5	TRBD1	TRBJ1-1	once	CASRKGQGALGAFF	TGTGCCAGCAGGAAAGGACAGGGGGCACTGGGAGCTTTCTTT
TRBV5-4	TRBD2	TRBJ2-6	NA	CASRAGTSSHSGANVLTF	TGTGCCAGCAGGGCGGGGACTAGCTCACACTCTGGGGCCAACGTCCTGACTTTC
TRBV23-1	TRBD2	TRBJ2-1	NA	CASSQAGLAGGGEFF	TGCGCCAGCAGTCAGGCGGGACTAGCGGGAGGGGGGGAGTTCTTC
TRBV7-3	NA	TRBJ2-5	NA	CASSLGGKETQYF	TGTGCCAGCAGCTTGGGCGGAAAAGAGACCCAGTACTTC
TRBV5-6	NA	TRBJ1-1	NA	CASSPDSARGDTEAFF	TGTGCCAGCAGCCCGGACAGCGCCCGAGGTGACACTGAAGCTTTCTTT
TRBV18	TRBD1	TRBJ1-4	NA	CASSPGGQGSEKLFF	TGTGCCAGCTCACCAGGCGGACAGGGCAGTGAAAAACTGTTTTTT
TRBV9	NA	TRBJ1-1	once	CASSVGGFDEAFF	TGTGCCAGCAGCGTAGGGGGGTTTGATGAAGCTTTCTTT
TRBV30	TRBD1	TRBJ1-2	NA	CAWSETGGFYGYTF	TGTGCCTGGAGCGAGACAGGGGGATTCTATGGCTACACCTTC